The rows below give T cell receptor beta chains drawn from one sample of a study of blood T cell repertoires in COVID-19. The protocol was immunoSEQ multiplex PCR, while the TCRdb copy is restricted to in-frame clones and leaves out a portion. Of under 150,000 clones in the sample, around 85% are singletons; the top ten hold about an eighth. The specimen sequenced was peripheral blood. All receptors come from a human donor in a cohort sampled during active COVID-19. Each CDR3 is given with its conserved first and last residue. A D gene is named only where the DNA matches it firmly. Expanded clones are given a class, and other clones once, few, many or no size at all.

abundance,v_gene,j_gene,d_gene,CDR3aa,CDR3nt
.,TRBV29-1,TRBJ2-3,TRBD1,CSAGQPRTDTQYF,TGCAGCGCGGGACAGCCTCGCACAGATACGCAGTATTTT
.,TRBV9,TRBJ2-2,TRBD2,CASSKGLAGGPNTGELFF,TGTGCCAGCAGCAAGGGACTAGCGGGGGGCCCGAACACCGGGGAGCTGTTTTTT
.,TRBV28,TRBJ2-7,TRBD1,CASVAGGVYYEQYF,TGTGCCAGCGTAGCAGGGGGCGTCTACTACGAGCAGTACTTC
.,TRBV9,TRBJ2-7,TRBD1,CASSVGTGGSYEQYF,TGTGCCAGCAGCGTAGGGACAGGGGGCTCCTACGAGCAGTACTTC
.,TRBV5-1,TRBJ1-2,TRBD1,CASNSGTGAYGYTF,TGCGCCAGCAACTCGGGGACAGGGGCCTATGGCTACACCTTC
.,TRBV10-3,TRBJ2-3,TRBD2,CAISESGLAGSTDTQYF,TGTGCCATCAGTGAGTCCGGACTAGCGGGTAGCACAGATACGCAGTATTTT
.,TRBV7-2,TRBJ2-7,TRBD2,CASSSPAGGRSYEQYF,TGTGCCAGCAGCTCCCCAGCGGGGGGCCGTTCCTACGAGCAGTACTTC
once,TRBV5-1,TRBJ1-1,.,CASSLGGYRVPEAFF,TGCGCCAGCAGCTTGGGTGGTTACAGGGTGCCTGAAGCTTTCTTT
.,TRBV19,TRBJ2-1,TRBD2,CASSIWASGGAKDEQFF,TGTGCCAGTAGTATCTGGGCTAGCGGGGGGGCCAAGGATGAGCAGTTCTTC
.,TRBV5-8,TRBJ1-1,.,CASSLGQKNTEAFF,TGTGCCAGCAGCTTGGGACAGAAGAACACTGAAGCTTTCTTT
.,TRBV6-5,TRBJ1-2,.,CASSPGHHYGYTF,TGTGCCAGCAGTCCGGGACATCACTATGGCTACACCTTC